This passage covers 24 T cell receptor beta chains from one sample sequenced in a study of blood T cells in healthy people across ages. Primed by a sample-barcoded 5' primer and a J-beta primer mix, a second PCR proceeded for roughly 7 to 11 cycles. TCRdb ran MiXCR on the 5' RACE reads and lists one entry per CDR3 protein. The sample lists approximately 1.5 million distinct CDR3 sequences, around 35% seen once, with 10% to 12% in the top ten. The specimen was blood. The receptors derive from a woman aged 25 to 45 in good health.

V usage is TRBV20-1 and J usage is TRBJ2-7, with TRBD2 matching over 8 bases. The trim removed 6 bases at V and 0 bases at J, leaving 13 bases unmatched. In germline, CDR1 is DFQATT, CDR2 SNEGSKA (reference sequence). The CDR3 extends over 16 amino acids. The CDR3 region has the DNA TGCAGTGCCGAGGTAGCTAGCGGGTTTAGCTCCTACGAGCAGTACTTC. Its translation: CSAEVASGFSSYEQYF.

The chain joins TRBV7-9 to TRBJ2-7; TRBD2 matches 8 bases. V was pared by 0 bases and J by 12 bases, with 16 bases of the junction left unmatched. From germline, CDR1 is SEHNR and CDR2 FQNEAQ (reference sequence). The CDR3 consists of 16 residues. In DNA, the CDR3 is TGTGCCAGCAGCTTAGCTCGGCTAGCGGGCCCTGGAGGGCGGTACTTC. It specifies CASSLARLAGPGGRYF.

This chain connects TRBV27 to TRBJ1-4; no clear D. Germline assignment: CDR1 MNHEY and CDR2 SMNVEV (reference sequence). Trimming took 5 bases from V and 8 from J, leaving 18 bases between them. This CDR3 has 15 amino acids. In DNA, the CDR3 is TGTGCCAGCAGTGATAGGGCACGGAGCCCGGAAAAACTGTTTTTT. Amino acid sequence: CASSDRARSPEKLFF. Based on the CDR3 plus reference TRBV27 and TRBJ1-4, the full variable domain is EAQVTQNPRYLITVTGKKLTVTCSQNMNHEYMSWYRQDPGLGLRQIYYSMNVEVTDKGDVPEGYKVSRKEKRNFPLILESPSPNQTSLYFCASSDRARSPEKLFFGSGTQLSVL.

Only a few counts were recorded for this clonotype. The chain recombines TRBV5-1 with TRBJ1-1; 7 nucleotides agree with TRBD1. Germline loops: CDR1 SGHRS, CDR2 YFSETQ. J was trimmed by 1 base and V by 3 bases; bases with no gene match: 9. The CDR3 has 16 residues. CDR3 sequence reads: CASSSGLQGRNTEAFF. The CDR3, as DNA: TGCGCCAGCAGCTCGGGTCTACAGGGGCGGAACACTGAAGCTTTCTTT.

This clonotype has just a few counts. The J gene is TRBJ2-7, the V gene TRBV7-2; 8 positions match TRBD2. The CDR3 is made up of 17 amino acids. The germline V gene has CDR1 SGHTA and CDR2 FQGNSA. The V gene end was trimmed by 1 base and the J gene end by 4 bases; junction bases not matched to a gene: 12. The DNA of the CDR3 is TGTGCCAGCAGCTTAGGTTTGGAGCGGGGGTCCCCTTACGAGCAGTACTTC. This sequence encodes CASSLGLERGSPYEQYF.

V usage is TRBV29-1 and J usage is TRBJ1-1, with 9 nucleotides matching TRBD1. Germline V gene lookup returns CDR1 SQVTM and CDR2 ANQGSEA. The V gene end was trimmed by 2 bases and the J gene end by 4 bases; junction bases not matched to a gene: 11. CDR3 length equals 16 residues. Here the CDR3 DNA reads TGCAGCGTTGAACGGGACAGGGTCACTTTCGGCACTGAAGCTTTCTTT. Translated, it gives CSVERDRVTFGTEAFF.

This clonotype was seen only a few times. As DNA, the CDR3 is TGTGCCAGCAGCCCCCCCGGCACTAGCGGGGGGGCCTGGGGATATCTTGGGGCCAACGTCCTGACTTTC. Residues: CASSPPGTSGGAWGYLGANVLTF. V and J are TRBV11-2 and TRBJ2-6, with 13 bases fitting TRBD2. This CDR3 has 23 amino acids. The V segment lost 5 bases and the J segment 3 bases; nucleotides outside the gene matches: 22. Germline V gives CDR1 SGHAT, CDR2 FQNNGV.

Points on this clonotype: No conserved phenylalanine or tryptophan ends this CDR3, so it is likely a read error. The rearrangement links TRBV28 to TRBJ2-5; TRBD2 agrees at 10 bases. J gave up 11 bases and V 3 bases, and 12 bases lay outside the gene matches. CDR1 MDHEN and CDR2 SYDVKM come from the germline V gene. The CDR3 spans 15 residues. In DNA, the CDR3 is TGTGCCAGCAGTTTGGGGTCTAGCGGGAGTTGGGAGCAGTACTTA. Residues: CASSLGSSGSWEQYL.

The genes are TRBV15 and TRBJ1-1; D is perhaps TRBD1 (5 bases). This CDR3 region has 16 residues. Germline V CDR1 and CDR2: LNHNV, YYDKDF (reference sequence). V gave up 5 bases and J gave up 1 base, with 17 bases separating them. CDR3: CATSPRSGPRNTEAFF. CDR3 nucleotides: TGTGCCACCAGCCCGAGGTCGGGACCGCGGAACACTGAAGCTTTCTTT.

This clonotype was observed once. This sequence joins TRBV3-1 and TRBJ1-4; TRBD1 might be the D (6 bases). Trimming took off 1 base at V and 8 bases at J, with 14 bases between the two ends. The CDR3 runs 15 residues. The germline gives CDR1 LGHDT, CDR2 YNNKEL (reference sequence). This CDR3 reads CASSQGLQGGEKLFF. The CDR3 bases are TGTGCCAGCAGCCAAGGGCTACAGGGCGGCGAAAAACTGTTTTTT.

The gene calls are TRBV5-1 and TRBJ2-2, with D possibly matching TRBD1 (5 bases). The CDR3 sequence is 16 residues long. Germline CDR1 SGHRS, CDR2 YFSETQ. V gave up 4 bases and J gave up 1 base, with 14 bases separating them. The CDR3 loop is CASSQLQTENTGELFF. The CDR3 DNA reads as TGCGCCAGCAGCCAACTACAGACAGAGAACACCGGGGAGCTGTTTTTT.

V usage is TRBV20-1 and J usage is TRBJ2-1, with TRBD2 matching over 7 bases. CDR1 is DFQATT, CDR2 SNEGSKA, per germline (reference sequence). The CDR3 has 14 amino acids. V shed 4 bases, J shed 0 bases, and the junction held 3 bases outside the gene matches. The CDR3 sequence: CSAIGGGSYNEQFF. The CDR3 DNA sequence: TGCAGTGCTATCGGCGGGGGCTCCTACAATGAGCAGTTCTTC.

This clonotype has more than one count but fewer than ten. The junction shows a germline mismatch at one end, possibly a read error. This chain links TRBV30 with TRBJ2-7; D is possibly TRBD2 (5 bases). The germline V gene encodes CDR1 GTSNPN and CDR2 SVGIG (reference sequence). The CDR3 runs to 14 residues. The CDR3 DNA reads as TGTGCTTGGAGTGTACCCCCGGGATACTACGAGCAGTACTTC. Translation gives CAWSVPPGYYEQYF.

The J gene is TRBJ2-7, the V gene TRBV12-3 or TRBV12-4; TRBD1 matches at 7 bases. The CDR3 extends over 15 amino acids. V was pared by 4 bases and J by 2 bases, with 8 bases of the junction left unmatched. The DNA of the CDR3 is TGTGCCAGCAGTTCCGCCGGGACAGAGGCCTACGAGCAGTACTTC. Translating it yields CASSSAGTEAYEQYF.

This chain uses TRBV12-3 or TRBV12-4 with TRBJ2-2; D uncertain. Trimming stripped 6 bases from V and 5 bases from J, with 16 bases between. The CDR3 is 15 amino acids. The CDR3 DNA reads TGTGCCAGCAGCCTGAAGACGGCAGGTACCGGGGAGCTGTTTTTT. It is translated as CASSLKTAGTGELFF.

The chain couples TRBV27 to TRBJ2-5; 9 nucleotides agree with TRBD1. V shed 5 bases, J shed 11 bases, and the junction held 12 bases outside the gene matches. The CDR3 runs 14 residues. From germline, CDR1 is MNHEY and CDR2 SMNVEV (reference sequence). CDR3 amino acids: CASSGIQGAGEQYF. CDR3 nucleotides: TGTGCCAGCAGTGGAATACAGGGGGCTGGTGAGCAGTACTTC.

The J gene is TRBJ1-1, the V gene TRBV30; D is uncertain. From germline, CDR1 is GTSNPN and CDR2 SVGIG (reference sequence). The V end was cut by 4 bases, the J end by 7 bases, with 10 bases between. The CDR3 has 11 residues. CDR3 in amino acids: CAWTRGFEAFF. The CDR3 bases are TGTGCCTGGACCCGAGGCTTTGAAGCTTTCTTT.

The chain recombines TRBV29-1 with TRBJ1-4; maybe TRBD1 (5 bases). Trimming stripped 6 bases from V and 7 bases from J, with 15 bases between. The CDR3 runs 13 residues. Looked up from germline, CDR1 is SQVTM and CDR2 is ANQGSEA. CDR3 in DNA: TGCAGCGTGGGACTTAACGGGATTGAAAAACTGTTTTTT. Amino acids: CSVGLNGIEKLFF.

In its sample, this clonotype was seen a few times. Here the CDR3 reads CSARVREAFF. The CDR3 DNA follows: TGCAGTGCTAGAGTTAGGGAAGCTTTCTTT. The rearrangement links TRBV20-1 to TRBJ1-1; D remains unclear. Per the germline V gene, CDR1 is DFQATT and CDR2 is SNEGSKA (reference sequence). Trimming pared 1 base from V and 8 bases from J, leaving 5 bases between. This CDR3 is 10 amino acids long.

This clonotype was observed a few times. The chain links TRBV3-1 to TRBJ2-1, with TRBD2 identical over 13 bases. CDR1 and CDR2 (germline): LGHDT, YNNKEL (reference sequence). Trimming removed 5 bases from V and 4 bases from J; junction bases left unmatched: 8. The CDR3 is made up of 17 amino acids. As DNA, the CDR3 is TGTGCCAGCAGCTTAATTCGGACTAGCGGGAGTTACAATGAGCAGTTCTTC. This translates into CASSLIRTSGSYNEQFF.

This chain connects TRBV12-3 or TRBV12-4 to TRBJ2-1; 8 nucleotides agree with TRBD2. This CDR3 is 16 amino acids long. Trimming took 2 bases from V and 5 from J; bases not matched to a gene: 8. DNA for the CDR3: TGTGCCAGCAGTTTACTAGCGGGCGTGTACGACAATGAGCAGTTCTTC. Translating gives CASSLLAGVYDNEQFF.

The chain uses TRBV28 and TRBJ1-6; D might be TRBD1 (6 bases). There are 15 residues in the CDR3. V gave up 5 bases and J gave up 7 bases, with 15 bases separating them. CDR1 and CDR2 from the germline V gene are MDHEN and SYDVKM. The CDR3 is CASSPNRVRNSPLHF. The CDR3 nucleotides read TGTGCCAGCAGTCCAAACAGGGTGAGGAATTCACCCCTCCACTTT.

In this sample, this clonotype turned up a few times. This rearrangement joins TRBV27 to TRBJ2-7; D is uncertain. In germline, CDR1 is MNHEY, CDR2 SMNVEV (reference sequence). This CDR3 has 11 amino acids. V lost 2 bases to trimming and J lost 9 bases, with 8 bases between them. CDR3 amino acids: CASSLGNVQYF. CDR3 sequence (DNA): TGTGCCAGCAGTTTAGGTAATGTGCAGTACTTC.

This clonotype has more than one count but fewer than ten. V is TRBV6-5 and J is TRBJ2-1; 11 bases are a match to TRBD2. The CDR3 covers 16 residues. V shed 2 bases and J 7 bases; nucleotides not matched to a gene: 7. Germline CDR1 MNHEY, CDR2 SVGAGI. In DNA, the CDR3 is TGTGCCAGCAGTTACCCCCTAGCGGGAGGTGAAAATGAGCAGTTCTTC. It translates to CASSYPLAGGENEQFF.